This T cell receptor (beta chain) was identified in a study of OX40 agonist ivuxolimab in advanced cancers. Study as a whole: Participants, 75% to 85% male, averaged roughly 60 years of age, ranging from roughly 20 to 85.

With regard to this clone: The antigen is not known.

Generated by immunoSEQ multiplex PCR, the TCRdb table keeps only in-frame clones and is missing some. The sample includes tens of thousands of clones, approximately 89% of them seen just once. Findings of the study overall: At doses 0.1 to 3.0 mg/kg, CD4+ and CD8+ clones expanded.

V was pared by 4 bases and J by 14 bases, with 25 bases between. The CDR3 runs to 16 residues. Germline V gene lookup returns CDR1 SGHNT and CDR2 YYREEE (reference sequence). This clonotype was sampled from an adult with an advanced solid tumor such as melanoma, head and neck, liver or kidney cancer. The source was CD4+ or CD8+ T cells sorted from blood, collected in a trial of the OX40 agonist ivuxolimab. The chain carries TRBV5-4 and TRBJ1-6, with D hard to call. As DNA, the CDR3 is TGTGCCAGCAGCCTGGACTCAGGTCCTCCGAGTTTGTCCCTCCACTTT. Protein product: CASSLDSGPPSLSLHF. Supplemented by reference TRBV5-4 and TRBJ1-6, the full variable domain reads ETGVTQSPTHLIKTRGQQVTLRCSSQSGHNTVSWYQQALGQGPQFIFQYYREEENGRGNFPPRFSGLQFPNYSSELNVNALELDDSALYLCASSLDSGPPSLSLHFGNGTRLTVT.